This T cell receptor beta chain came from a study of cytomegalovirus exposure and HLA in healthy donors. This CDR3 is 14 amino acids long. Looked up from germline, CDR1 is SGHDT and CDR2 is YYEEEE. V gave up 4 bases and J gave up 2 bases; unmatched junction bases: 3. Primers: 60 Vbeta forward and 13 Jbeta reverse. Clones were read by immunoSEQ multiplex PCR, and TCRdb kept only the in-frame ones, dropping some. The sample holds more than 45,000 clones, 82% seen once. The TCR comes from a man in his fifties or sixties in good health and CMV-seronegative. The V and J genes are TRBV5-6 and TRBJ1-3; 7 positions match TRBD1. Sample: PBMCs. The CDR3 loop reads CASSRRGTGNTIYF. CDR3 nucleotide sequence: TGTGCCAGCAGCCGCAGGGGGACTGGAAACACCATATATTTT.